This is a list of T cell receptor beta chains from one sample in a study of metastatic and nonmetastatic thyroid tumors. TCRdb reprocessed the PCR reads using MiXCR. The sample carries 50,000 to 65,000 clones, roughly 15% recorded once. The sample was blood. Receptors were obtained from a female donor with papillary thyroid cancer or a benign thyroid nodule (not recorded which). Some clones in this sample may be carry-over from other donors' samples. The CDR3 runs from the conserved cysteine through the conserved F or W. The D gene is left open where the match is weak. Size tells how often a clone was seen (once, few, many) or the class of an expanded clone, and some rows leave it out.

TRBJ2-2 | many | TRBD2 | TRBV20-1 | CSARVGGGGAGVKATGELFF | TGCAGTGCTAGAGTGGGGGGTGGAGGAGCGGGGGTGAAGGCCACCGGGGAGCTGTTTTTT
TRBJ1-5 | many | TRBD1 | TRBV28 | CASRDRSSNQPQHF | TGTGCCAGCAGGGACAGGTCGAGCAATCAGCCCCAGCATTTT
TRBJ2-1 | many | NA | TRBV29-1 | CSVEDIEPGVVSRGEQFF | TGCAGCGTTGAGGATATAGAGCCGGGGGTGGTTTCTCGGGGTGAGCAGTTCTTC
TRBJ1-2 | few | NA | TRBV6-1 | CASSPGPNYGYTF | TGTGCCAGCTCTCCGGGTCCAAACTATGGCTACACCTTC
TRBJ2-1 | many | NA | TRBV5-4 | CASSLTNEQFF | TGTGCCAGCAGCCTAACCAATGAGCAGTTCTTC
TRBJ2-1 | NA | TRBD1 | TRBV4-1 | CASSQDPQGVAYNEQFF | TGCGCCAGCAGCCAAGATCCACAGGGGGTTGCCTACAATGAGCAGTTCTTC
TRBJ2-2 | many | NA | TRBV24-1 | CATSDTNTGELFF | TGTGCCACCAGTGACACGAACACCGGGGAGCTGTTTTTT
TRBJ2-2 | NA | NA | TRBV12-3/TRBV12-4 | CASRDGATGELFF | TGTGCCAGCAGAGATGGGGCTACCGGGGAGCTGTTTTTT
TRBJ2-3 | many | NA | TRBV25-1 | CASSESSVGRTDTQYF | TGTGCCAGCAGTGAATCGTCTGTGGGTCGCACAGATACGCAGTATTTT
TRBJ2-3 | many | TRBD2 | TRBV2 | CASSVRTSGEGQYF | TGTGCCAGCAGTGTAAGGACTAGCGGGGAGGGGCAGTATTTT
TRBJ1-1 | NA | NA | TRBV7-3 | CASRLDGGRGTEAFF | TGTGCCAGCAGATTAGACGGGGGGCGCGGGACTGAAGCTTTCTTT
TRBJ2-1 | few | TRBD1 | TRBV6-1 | CASLTGQIGNEQFF | TGTGCCAGCCTGACGGGACAGATAGGCAATGAGCAGTTCTTC
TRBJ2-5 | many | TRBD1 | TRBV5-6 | CASSQPPGTGRETQYF | TGTGCCAGCAGCCAGCCACCCGGGACAGGGAGGGAGACCCAGTACTTC
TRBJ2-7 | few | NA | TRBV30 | CAWERGTYEQYF | TGTGCCTGGGAAAGGGGGACCTACGAGCAGTACTTC
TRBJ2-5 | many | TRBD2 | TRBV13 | CASSVGTSGRPQETQYF | TGTGCCAGCAGCGTGGGGACTAGCGGGAGACCCCAAGAGACCCAGTACTTC
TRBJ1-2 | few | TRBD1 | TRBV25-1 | CASSPNAGRGRRAGGYGYSF | TGTGCCAGCAGTCCAAACGCAGGCAGGGGGCGCCGCGCGGGAGGGTATGGCTACAGCTTC
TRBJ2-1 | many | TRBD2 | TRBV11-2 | CASTQWRERTYNEQFF | TGTGCCAGCACCCAGTGGCGGGAGAGGACCTACAATGAGCAGTTCTTC
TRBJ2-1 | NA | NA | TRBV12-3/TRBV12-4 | CASSDHGVSERPSNEQFF | TGTGCCAGCAGTGACCATGGGGTCTCTGAAAGACCTTCCAATGAGCAGTTCTTC
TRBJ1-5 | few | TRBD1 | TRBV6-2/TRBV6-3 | CARSYSGGGTYSNQPQHF | TGTGCCAGAAGTTACTCAGGGGGTGGAACCTATAGCAATCAGCCCCAGCATTTT
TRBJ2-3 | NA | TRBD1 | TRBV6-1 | CASRVQGATDTQYF | TGTGCCAGCAGGGTACAGGGGGCGACAGACACGCAGTATTTT
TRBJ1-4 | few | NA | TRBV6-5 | CASSYSLRPDYNEKLFF | TGTGCCAGCAGTTACTCGCTGAGGCCGGATTATAATGAAAAACTGTTTTTT
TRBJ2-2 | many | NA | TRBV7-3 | CASSLGSLNTGELFF | TGTGCCAGCAGCTTGGGCAGCTTGAACACCGGGGAGCTGTTTTTT
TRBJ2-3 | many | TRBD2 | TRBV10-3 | CAISQGLAGVVDTQYF | TGTGCCATCAGCCAGGGACTAGCGGGAGTAGTAGATACGCAGTATTTT